These T cell receptor beta chains were read from a single sample in a study of blood T cells in healthy people across ages. TCRdb fed the 5' RACE reads into MiXCR, producing one record per CDR3 protein. This sample has roughly 730,000 distinct CDR3 sequences, with roughly three fifths found just once. Sequenced: blood. The origin of the receptors is a man aged 35 to 55 in good health. CDR3s leave out the opening cysteine and the closing phenylalanine or tryptophan.

V gene: TRBV5-1
CDR3 protein: ASSLDTGVRSITANYGYT

V gene: TRBV10-3
CDR3 protein: AIRGLADNEQF

V gene: TRBV5-1
CDR3 protein: ASRDGGPLTDTQY

V gene: TRBV6-4
CDR3 protein: ASSGEGGAGELF

V gene: TRBV4-1
CDR3 protein: ASRQRQVTSTDTQY

V gene: TRBV27
CDR3 protein: ASSSAGSKGEKLF

V gene: TRBV5-1
CDR3 protein: ASSLTTSGRASSYNEQF

V gene: TRBV20-1
CDR3 protein: SASARRAYEQY

V gene: TRBV3-1
CDR3 protein: ASSRGGLGGNTEAF

V gene: TRBV29-1
CDR3 protein: SVNPTGDNYGYT

V gene: TRBV9
CDR3 protein: ASSPRDTTGFTGYGYT

V gene: TRBV6-6
CDR3 protein: ASSYPGGEQF

V gene: TRBV6-6
CDR3 protein: ATSAAEGQPQH

V gene: TRBV7-8
CDR3 protein: ASSLDLMNTEAF

V gene: TRBV6-4
CDR3 protein: ATSRGPSTDTQY

V gene: TRBV29-1
CDR3 protein: SVRGGLDNEQF

V gene: TRBV5-5
CDR3 protein: ASSLLEFEGARETQY

V gene: TRBV24-1
CDR3 protein: ATSDSHQETQY

V gene: TRBV20-1
CDR3 protein: SARGAENTGELF

V gene: TRBV20-1
CDR3 protein: SATRTGNSNQPQH

V gene: TRBV29-1
CDR3 protein: SVMGTGYNEQF

V gene: TRBV5-1
CDR3 protein: ASRADTVSNTEAF

V gene: TRBV6-2/TRBV6-3
CDR3 protein: ASRISALREGLYNEQF

V gene: TRBV6-6
CDR3 protein: ASSDGAANTEAF

V gene: TRBV29-1
CDR3 protein: SVENRNTDTQY

V gene: TRBV29-1
CDR3 protein: SVAPDVSYEQY

V gene: TRBV28
CDR3 protein: ASSLIQGEETQY

V gene: TRBV7-2
CDR3 protein: ASSLGTGLNSPLH

V gene: TRBV27
CDR3 protein: ASGKLGPNEKLF

V gene: TRBV7-9
CDR3 protein: ASSPQEGINRLQETQY

V gene: TRBV5-8
CDR3 protein: ASSGRRVPYGQY

V gene: TRBV12-3/TRBV12-4
CDR3 protein: ASSLARTVGEQY

V gene: TRBV25-1
CDR3 protein: ASTSAGRSEAF

V gene: TRBV2
CDR3 protein: ASTQALEQF

V gene: TRBV6-2/TRBV6-3
CDR3 protein: ASRPQSPTHLLTSTDTQY

V gene: TRBV7-2
CDR3 protein: ASSLGLAGGSVNEQF

V gene: TRBV7-2
CDR3 protein: ASSFKLLVDEQF

V gene: TRBV7-2
CDR3 protein: ASSLRKSGRSSPLH

V gene: TRBV14
CDR3 protein: ASSQGLADYQETQY

V gene: TRBV7-9
CDR3 protein: ASSLDGEPSYEQY

V gene: TRBV27
CDR3 protein: ASSFGGLVYEQY

V gene: TRBV29-1
CDR3 protein: SATTSEETQY

V gene: TRBV12-3/TRBV12-4
CDR3 protein: ASRFNTDTQY